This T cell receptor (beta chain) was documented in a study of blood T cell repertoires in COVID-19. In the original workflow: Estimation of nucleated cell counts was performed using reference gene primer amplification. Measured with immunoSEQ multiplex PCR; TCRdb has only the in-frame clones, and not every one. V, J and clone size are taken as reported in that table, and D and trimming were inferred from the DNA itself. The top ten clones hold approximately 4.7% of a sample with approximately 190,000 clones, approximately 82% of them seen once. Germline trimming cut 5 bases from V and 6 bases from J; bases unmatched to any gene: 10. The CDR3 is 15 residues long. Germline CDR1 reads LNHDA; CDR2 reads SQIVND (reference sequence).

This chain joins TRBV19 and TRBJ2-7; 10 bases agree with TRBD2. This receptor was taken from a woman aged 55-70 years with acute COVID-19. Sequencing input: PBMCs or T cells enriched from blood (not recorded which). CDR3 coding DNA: TGTGCCAGTAGTGCCCCGGGACTAGCGTCTGCCGAGCAGTACTTC. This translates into CASSAPGLASAEQYF.